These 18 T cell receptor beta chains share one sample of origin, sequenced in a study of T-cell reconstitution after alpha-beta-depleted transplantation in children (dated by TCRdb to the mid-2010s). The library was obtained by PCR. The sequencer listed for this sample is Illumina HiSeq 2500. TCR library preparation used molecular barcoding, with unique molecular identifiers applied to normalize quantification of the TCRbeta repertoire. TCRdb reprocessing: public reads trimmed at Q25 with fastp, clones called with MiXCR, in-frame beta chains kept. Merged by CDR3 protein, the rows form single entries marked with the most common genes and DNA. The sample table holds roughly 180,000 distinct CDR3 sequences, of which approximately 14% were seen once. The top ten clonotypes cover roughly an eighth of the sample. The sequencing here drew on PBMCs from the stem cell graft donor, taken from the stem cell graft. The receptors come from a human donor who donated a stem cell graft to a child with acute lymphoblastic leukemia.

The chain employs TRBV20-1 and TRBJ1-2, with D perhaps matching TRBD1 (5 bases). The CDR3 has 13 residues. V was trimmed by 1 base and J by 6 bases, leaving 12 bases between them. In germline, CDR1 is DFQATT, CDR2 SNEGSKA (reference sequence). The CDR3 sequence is CSARGRGKNGYTF. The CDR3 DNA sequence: TGCAGTGCTAGAGGACGGGGGAAGAATGGCTACACCTTC.

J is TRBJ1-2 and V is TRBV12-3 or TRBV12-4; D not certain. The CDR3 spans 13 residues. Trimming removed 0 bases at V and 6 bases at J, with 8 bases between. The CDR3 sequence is CASSLASEDGYTF. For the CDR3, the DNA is TGTGCCAGCAGTTTAGCGAGTGAGGATGGCTACACCTTC.

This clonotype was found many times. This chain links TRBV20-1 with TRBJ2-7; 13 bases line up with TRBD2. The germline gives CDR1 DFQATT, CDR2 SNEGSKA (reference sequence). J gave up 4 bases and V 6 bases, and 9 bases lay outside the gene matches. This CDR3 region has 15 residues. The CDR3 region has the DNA TGCAGTGCCGTGGAACGGACTAGCGGGAGATACGAGCAGTACTTC. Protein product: CSAVERTSGRYEQYF.

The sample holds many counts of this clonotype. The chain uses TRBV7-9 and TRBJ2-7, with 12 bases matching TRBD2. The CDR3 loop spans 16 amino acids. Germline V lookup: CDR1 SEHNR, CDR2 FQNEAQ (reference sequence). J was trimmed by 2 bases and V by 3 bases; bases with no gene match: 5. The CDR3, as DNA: TGTGCCAGCAGCTTTCTAGCGGGAGGGAGTCCCTACGAGCAGTACTTC. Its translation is CASSFLAGGSPYEQYF.

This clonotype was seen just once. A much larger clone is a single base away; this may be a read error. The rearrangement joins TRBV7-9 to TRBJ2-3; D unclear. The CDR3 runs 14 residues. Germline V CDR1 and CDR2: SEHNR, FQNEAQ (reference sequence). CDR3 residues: CSSSFLRSTDTQYF. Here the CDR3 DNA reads TGTTCCAGCAGCTTTCTCCGAAGCACAGATACGCAGTATTTT.

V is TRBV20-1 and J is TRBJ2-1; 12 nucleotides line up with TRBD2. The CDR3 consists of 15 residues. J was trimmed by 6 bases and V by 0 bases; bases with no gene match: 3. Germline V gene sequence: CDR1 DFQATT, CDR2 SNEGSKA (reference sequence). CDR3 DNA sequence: TGCAGTGCTAGAGATCTAGCGGGAGGGGGCAATGAGCAGTTCTTC. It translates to CSARDLAGGGNEQFF.

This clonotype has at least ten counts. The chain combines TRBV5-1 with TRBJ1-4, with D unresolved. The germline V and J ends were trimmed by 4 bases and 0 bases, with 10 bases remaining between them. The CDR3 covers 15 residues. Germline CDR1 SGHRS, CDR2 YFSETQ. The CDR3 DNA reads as TGCGCCAGCAGCCCGCATGTTGCAACTAATGAAAAACTGTTTTTT. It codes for CASSPHVATNEKLFF.

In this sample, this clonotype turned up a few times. CDR3 DNA sequence: TGTGCCAGCAGTAGGGGGACAGGGGGTAATCAGCCCCAGCATTTT. Protein product: CASSRGTGGNQPQHF. The chain has TRBV12-3 or TRBV12-4 and TRBJ1-5; TRBD1 aligns across 11 bases. The CDR3 totals 15 residues. V was clipped by 5 bases and J by 4 bases; unmatched bases: 4.

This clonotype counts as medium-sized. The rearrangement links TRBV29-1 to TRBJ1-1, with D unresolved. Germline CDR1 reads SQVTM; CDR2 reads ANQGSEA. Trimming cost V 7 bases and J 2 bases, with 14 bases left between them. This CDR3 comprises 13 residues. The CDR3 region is CSARPQPNTEAFF. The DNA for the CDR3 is TGCAGCGCCAGACCCCAGCCTAACACTGAAGCTTTCTTT.

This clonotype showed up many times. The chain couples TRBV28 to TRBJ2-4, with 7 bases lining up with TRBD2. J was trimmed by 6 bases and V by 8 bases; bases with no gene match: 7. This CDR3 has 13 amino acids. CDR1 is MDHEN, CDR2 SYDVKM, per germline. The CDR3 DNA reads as TGTGCCAGCCGCGGGGGAGCGGTAAACATTCAGTACTTC. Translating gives CASRGGAVNIQYF.

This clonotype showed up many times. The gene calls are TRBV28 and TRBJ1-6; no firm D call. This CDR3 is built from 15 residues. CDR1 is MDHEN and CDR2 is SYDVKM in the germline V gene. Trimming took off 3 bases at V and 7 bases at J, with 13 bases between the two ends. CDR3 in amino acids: CASSFDQRGNSPLHF. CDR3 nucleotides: TGTGCCAGCAGTTTTGATCAAAGAGGCAATTCACCCCTCCACTTT. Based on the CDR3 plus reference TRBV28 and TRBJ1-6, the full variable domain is DVKVTQSSRYLVKRTGEKVFLECVQDMDHENMFWYRQDPGLGLRLIYFSYDVKMKEKGDIPEGYSVSREKKERFSLILESASTNQTSMYLCASSFDQRGNSPLHFGNGTRLTVT.

CDR3 protein: CASSSPGTEKLNYGYTF. Written as DNA, the CDR3 is TGTGCCAGCAGCTCCCCCGGGACAGAAAAACTTAACTATGGCTACACCTTC. The rearrangement links TRBV7-9 to TRBJ1-2, with 7 positions matching TRBD1. The junction had 12 bases not matched to a gene; V was cut back by 4 bases and J by 1 base. This CDR3 is 17 amino acids long. Germline lookup yields CDR1 SEHNR and CDR2 FQNEAQ (reference sequence).

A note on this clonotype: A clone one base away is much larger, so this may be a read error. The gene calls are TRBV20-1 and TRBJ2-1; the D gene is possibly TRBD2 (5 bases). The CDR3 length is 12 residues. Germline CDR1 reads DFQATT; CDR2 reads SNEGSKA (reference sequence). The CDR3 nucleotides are TGCGGTGCTAGCCCTGACATGTGGGAGCAGTTCTTC. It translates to CGASPDMWEQFF.

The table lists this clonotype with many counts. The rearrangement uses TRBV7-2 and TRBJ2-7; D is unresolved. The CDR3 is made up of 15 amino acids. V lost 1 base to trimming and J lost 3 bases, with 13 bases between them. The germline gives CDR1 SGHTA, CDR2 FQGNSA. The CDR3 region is CASSLGPSELYEQYF. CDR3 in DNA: TGTGCCAGCAGCTTAGGTCCCTCTGAACTCTACGAGCAGTACTTC.

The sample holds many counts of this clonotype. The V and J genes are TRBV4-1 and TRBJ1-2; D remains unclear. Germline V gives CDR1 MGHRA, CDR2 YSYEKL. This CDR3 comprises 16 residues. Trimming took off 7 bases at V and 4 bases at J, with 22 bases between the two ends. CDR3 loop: CASTPTRAADPYGYTF. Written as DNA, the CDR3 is TGCGCCAGCACCCCTACGAGAGCAGCTGATCCCTATGGCTACACCTTC.

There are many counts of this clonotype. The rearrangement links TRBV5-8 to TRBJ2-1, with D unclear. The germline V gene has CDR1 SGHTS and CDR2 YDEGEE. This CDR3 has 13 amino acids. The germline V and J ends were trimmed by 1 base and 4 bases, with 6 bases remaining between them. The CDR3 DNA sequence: TGTGCCAGCAGCTTGTACGGATACAATGAGCAGTTCTTC. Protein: CASSLYGYNEQFF.

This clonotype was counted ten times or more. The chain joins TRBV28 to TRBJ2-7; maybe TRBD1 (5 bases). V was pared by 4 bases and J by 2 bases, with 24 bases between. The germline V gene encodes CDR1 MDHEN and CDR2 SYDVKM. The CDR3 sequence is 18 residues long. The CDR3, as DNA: TGTGCCAGCAGTTCCCCGATGGGGCAGCCCTACTCCGCCTACGAGCAGTACTTC. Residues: CASSSPMGQPYSAYEQYF.

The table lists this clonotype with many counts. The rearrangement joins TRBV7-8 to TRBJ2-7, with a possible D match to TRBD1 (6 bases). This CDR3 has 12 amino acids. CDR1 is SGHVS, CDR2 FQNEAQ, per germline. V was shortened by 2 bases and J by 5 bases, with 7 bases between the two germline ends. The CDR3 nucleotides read TGTGCCAGCAGCTTATCAGGGGACGAGCAGTACTTC. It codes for CASSLSGDEQYF.